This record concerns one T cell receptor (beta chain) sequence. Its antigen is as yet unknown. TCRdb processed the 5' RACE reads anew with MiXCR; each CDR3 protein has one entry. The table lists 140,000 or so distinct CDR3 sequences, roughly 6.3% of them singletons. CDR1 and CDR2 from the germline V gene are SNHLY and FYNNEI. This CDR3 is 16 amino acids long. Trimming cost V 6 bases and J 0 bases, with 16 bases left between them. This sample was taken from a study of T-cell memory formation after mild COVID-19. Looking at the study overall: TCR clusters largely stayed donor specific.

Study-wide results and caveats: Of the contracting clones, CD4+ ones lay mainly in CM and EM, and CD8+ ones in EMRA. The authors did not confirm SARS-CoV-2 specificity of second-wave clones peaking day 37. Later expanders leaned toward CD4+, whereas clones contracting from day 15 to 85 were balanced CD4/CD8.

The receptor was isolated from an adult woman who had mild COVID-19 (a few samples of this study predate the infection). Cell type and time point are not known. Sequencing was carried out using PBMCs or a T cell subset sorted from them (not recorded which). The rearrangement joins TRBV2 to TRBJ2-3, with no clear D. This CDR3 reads CASRFSPVPSTDTQYF. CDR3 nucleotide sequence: TGTGCCAGCAGGTTCTCTCCGGTACCCAGCACAGATACGCAGTATTTT.